This is a list of T cell receptor beta chains from one sample in a study of shared clonotypes between healthy human individuals. Clones were read by immunoSEQ multiplex PCR, and TCRdb kept only the in-frame ones, dropping some. The table includes 2 million to 3 million clones, over 85% detected once. The sequenced sample was naive CD4+ T cells from PBMCs. The receptors here all came from a man between 18 and 29 years old in good health. Some clones in this sample may be carry-over from other donors' samples. Both conserved end residues are trimmed from each CDR3. Each record gives: J gene, V gene, CDR3 protein.

TRBJ2-3 | TRBV7-8 | ASSLSRATDTQY
TRBJ1-1 | TRBV15 | ATSEVEKNTEAF
TRBJ1-1 | TRBV28 | ASWGRVYTEAF
TRBJ1-1 | TRBV4-3 | ASSQDTRGTEAF
TRBJ2-3 | TRBV5-1 | ASSLLGHGTDTQY
TRBJ2-3 | TRBV6-1 | ASSAERGPRTDTQY
TRBJ2-7 | TRBV5-4 | ASSPPGAGGPYEQY
TRBJ2-1 | TRBV7-9 | ASSLAGLAGGPSYNEQF
TRBJ1-2 | TRBV5-1 | ASSLSGDYT
TRBJ1-5 | TRBV2 | ASSSDRGFQPQH
TRBJ2-1 | TRBV14 | ASSQELVLNEQF
TRBJ1-3 | TRBV14 | ASSIRSGAGNTIY
TRBJ2-1 | TRBV11-2 | ASSWRLAGADNEQF
TRBJ2-1 | TRBV5-4 | ASSLGPGGRVYPAVEQF
TRBJ1-2 | TRBV6-5 | ASSRQRNYGYT
TRBJ2-7 | TRBV28 | ASSESYEQY
TRBJ2-3 | TRBV18 | ASSPPLAGGTDTQY
TRBJ1-2 | TRBV28 | ASSLRTRGGYT
TRBJ1-5 | TRBV5-1 | ASSLDPNQPQH
TRBJ2-2 | TRBV19 | ASRRLNTGELF
TRBJ2-1 | TRBV27 | ASKREDFYNEQF
TRBJ2-5 | TRBV18 | ASSPEFPSGQETQY
TRBJ2-7 | TRBV29-1 | SAAKGQGYEQY
TRBJ2-3 | TRBV5-4 | ASSPGLAGVLRITQY
TRBJ2-1 | TRBV19 | ASRPLTGTRPFSSYNEQF